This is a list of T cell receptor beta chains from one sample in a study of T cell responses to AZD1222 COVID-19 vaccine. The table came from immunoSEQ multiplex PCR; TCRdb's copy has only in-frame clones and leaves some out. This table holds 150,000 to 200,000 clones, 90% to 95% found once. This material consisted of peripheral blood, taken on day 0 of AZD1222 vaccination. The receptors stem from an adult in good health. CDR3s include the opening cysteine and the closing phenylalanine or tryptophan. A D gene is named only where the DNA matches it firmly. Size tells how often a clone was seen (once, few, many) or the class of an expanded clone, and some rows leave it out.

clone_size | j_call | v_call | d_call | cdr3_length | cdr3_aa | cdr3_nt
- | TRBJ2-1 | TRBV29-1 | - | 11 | CSVEGQGEQFF | TGCAGCGTTGAAGGGCAGGGCGAGCAGTTCTTC
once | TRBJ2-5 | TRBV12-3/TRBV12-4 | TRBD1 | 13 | CASRRTGAETQYF | TGTGCCAGCAGGAGGACAGGGGCAGAGACCCAGTACTTC
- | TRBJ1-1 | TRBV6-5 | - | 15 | CASSYSGAANTEAFF | TGTGCCAGCAGTTACTCTGGGGCGGCGAACACTGAAGCTTTCTTT
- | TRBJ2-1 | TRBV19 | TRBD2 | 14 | CASSIVAGENEQFF | TGTGCCAGTAGTATCGTAGCGGGGGAGAATGAGCAGTTCTTC
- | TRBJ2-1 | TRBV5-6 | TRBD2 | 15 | CASSLTASGRGLQFF | TGTGCCAGCAGCTTGACGGCTAGCGGGAGGGGGTTGCAGTTCTTC
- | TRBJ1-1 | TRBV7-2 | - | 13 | CASSRRADTEAFF | TGTGCCAGCAGCCGTAGGGCTGACACTGAAGCTTTCTTT
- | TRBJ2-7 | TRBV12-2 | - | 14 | CASRPGGNHYEQYF | TGTGCAAGTCGCCCGGGCGGGAACCACTACGAGCAGTACTTC
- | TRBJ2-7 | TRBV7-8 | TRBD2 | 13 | CASTGGSLPQQYF | TGTGCCAGCACCGGCGGGAGTCTGCCCCAGCAGTACTTC
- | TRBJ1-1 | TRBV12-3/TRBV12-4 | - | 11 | CASRLNTEAFF | TGTGCCAGCAGACTGAACACTGAAGCTTTCTTT
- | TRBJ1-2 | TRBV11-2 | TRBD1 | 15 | CASSFETGKWYGYTF | TGTGCCAGCAGCTTCGAGACAGGGAAGTGGTATGGCTACACCTTC
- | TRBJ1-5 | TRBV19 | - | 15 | CASSVDTYINQPQHF | TGTGCCAGTAGTGTTGACACATACATCAATCAGCCCCAGCATTTT
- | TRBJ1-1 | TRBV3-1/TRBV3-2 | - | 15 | CASSLRGGVNTEAFF | TGTGCCAGCAGCCTAAGGGGAGGGGTGAACACTGAAGCTTTCTTT
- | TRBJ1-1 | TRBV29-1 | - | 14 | CSVENQAGHTEAFF | TGCAGCGTTGAAAACCAGGCAGGACACACTGAAGCTTTCTTT
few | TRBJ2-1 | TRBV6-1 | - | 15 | CASSEDINPYNEQFF | TGTGCCAGCAGTGAGGACATTAACCCCTACAATGAGCAGTTCTTC
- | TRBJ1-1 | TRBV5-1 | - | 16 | CASSWTPPPDNTEAFF | TGCGCCAGCAGCTGGACACCTCCTCCAGATAACACTGAAGCTTTCTTT
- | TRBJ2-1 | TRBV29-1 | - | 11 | CSYGRGVEQFF | TGCAGCTACGGGAGAGGGGTTGAGCAGTTCTTC
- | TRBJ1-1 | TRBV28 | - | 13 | CASTSEAFTEAFF | TGTGCCAGCACCTCGGAAGCTTTCACTGAAGCTTTCTTT
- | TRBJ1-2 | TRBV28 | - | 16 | CASSLVPLGINYGYTF | TGTGCCAGCAGTTTAGTTCCGTTGGGTATTAACTATGGCTACACCTTC
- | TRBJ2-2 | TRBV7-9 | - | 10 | CASEDGELFF | TGTGCCAGCGAGGACGGGGAGCTGTTTTTT
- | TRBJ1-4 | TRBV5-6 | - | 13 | CASSQMGGEKLFF | TGTGCCAGCAGCCAAATGGGGGGTGAAAAACTGTTTTTT
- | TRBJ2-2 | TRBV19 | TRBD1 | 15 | CASSKQTGDTGELFF | TGTGCCAGTAGTAAACAGACAGGGGACACCGGGGAGCTGTTTTTT
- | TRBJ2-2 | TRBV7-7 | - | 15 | CASSPRGTNTGELFF | TGTGCCAGCAGCCCACGGGGGACGAACACCGGGGAGCTGTTTTTT
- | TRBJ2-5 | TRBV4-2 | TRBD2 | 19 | CASSQDLRILAGGKETQYF | TGTGCCAGCAGCCAAGATCTGCGTATTCTAGCGGGGGGGAAAGAGACCCAGTACTTC
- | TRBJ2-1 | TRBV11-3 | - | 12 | CASSSEYNEQFF | TGTGCCAGCAGCTCCGAGTACAATGAGCAGTTCTTC
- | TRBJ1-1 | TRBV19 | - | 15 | CASSRGDLQNTEAFF | TGTGCCAGTAGTAGAGGGGACCTCCAGAACACTGAAGCTTTCTTT
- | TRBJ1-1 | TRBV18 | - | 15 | CASSTLKGVGTEAFF | TGTGCCAGCTCGACCCTGAAGGGGGTAGGTACTGAAGCTTTCTTT
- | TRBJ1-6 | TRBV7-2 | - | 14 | CASSYTLRGAPLHF | TGTGCCAGCAGTTATACACTAAGAGGGGCACCCCTCCACTTT
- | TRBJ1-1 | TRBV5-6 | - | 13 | CASSWGVGTEAFF | TGTGCCAGCAGCTGGGGCGTTGGCACTGAAGCTTTCTTT
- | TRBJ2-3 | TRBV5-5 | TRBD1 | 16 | CASSPYTGVGTDTQYF | TGTGCCAGCAGCCCCTACACAGGGGTCGGCACAGATACGCAGTATTTT
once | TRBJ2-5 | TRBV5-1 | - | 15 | CASRGGPGQQETQYF | TGCGCCAGCAGAGGCGGACCGGGACAACAAGAGACCCAGTACTTC
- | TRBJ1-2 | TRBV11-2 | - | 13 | CASSQERWGGYTF | TGTGCCAGCAGCCAAGAGCGCTGGGGGGGCTACACCTTC
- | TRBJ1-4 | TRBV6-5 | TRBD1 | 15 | CAAGDSLATNEKLFF | TGTGCCGCGGGGGACAGCCTTGCAACTAATGAAAAACTGTTTTTT
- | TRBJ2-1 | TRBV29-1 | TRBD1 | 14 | CSVRTGQGGNEQFF | TGCAGCGTACGGACAGGGCAAGGGGGAAATGAGCAGTTCTTC
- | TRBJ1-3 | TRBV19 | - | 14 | CASSSPGSGNTIYF | TGTGCCAGTAGTAGCCCAGGGTCTGGAAACACCATATATTTT
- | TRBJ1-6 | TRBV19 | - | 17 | CASTAVASSSYNSPLHF | TGTGCCAGTACCGCGGTGGCTTCGAGCTCCTATAATTCACCCCTCCACTTT
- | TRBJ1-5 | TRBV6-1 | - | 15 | CASSEATASNQPQHF | TGTGCCAGCAGTGAAGCAACAGCTTCCAATCAGCCCCAGCATTTT
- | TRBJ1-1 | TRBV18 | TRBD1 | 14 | CASSPTGESTEAFF | TGTGCCAGCTCACCGACAGGGGAGAGCACTGAAGCTTTCTTT
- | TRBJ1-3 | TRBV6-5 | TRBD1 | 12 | CASDRAGNTIYF | TGTGCCAGCGACAGGGCTGGAAACACCATATATTTT
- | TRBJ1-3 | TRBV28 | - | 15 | CASSSPSGSGNTIYF | TGTGCCAGCAGCTCCCCGTCAGGGTCCGGAAACACCATATATTTT
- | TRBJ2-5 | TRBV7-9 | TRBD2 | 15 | CASSWVGGNQETQYF | TGTGCCAGCAGCTGGGTGGGGGGGAATCAAGAGACCCAGTACTTC
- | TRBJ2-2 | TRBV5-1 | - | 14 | CASSFQGSTGELFF | TGCGCCAGCAGCTTCCAGGGAAGCACCGGGGAGCTGTTTTTT
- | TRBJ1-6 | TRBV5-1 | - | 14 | CASSSNSHNSPLHF | TGCGCCAGCAGCTCGAACAGTCATAATTCACCCCTCCACTTT
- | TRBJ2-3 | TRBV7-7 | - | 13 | CASTPGGGDTQYF | TGTGCCAGCACCCCCGGGGGCGGGGATACGCAGTATTTT
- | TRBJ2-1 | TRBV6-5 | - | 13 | CASSYSGQNEQFF | TGTGCCAGCAGTTACTCCGGACAGAATGAGCAGTTCTTC
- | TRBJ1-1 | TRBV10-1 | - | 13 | CASRGDMNTEAFF | TGCGCCAGCAGGGGGGACATGAACACTGAAGCTTTCTTT
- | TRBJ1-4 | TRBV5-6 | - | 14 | CASSFTGMDEKLFF | TGTGCCAGCAGCTTCACGGGAATGGATGAAAAACTGTTTTTT
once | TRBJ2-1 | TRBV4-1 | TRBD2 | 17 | CASSQGPPRGLGAEQFF | TGCGCCAGCAGCCAAGGTCCTCCCAGGGGACTAGGGGCTGAGCAGTTCTTC
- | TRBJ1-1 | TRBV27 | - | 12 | CASSLGGSEAFF | TGTGCCAGCAGTTTAGGAGGGAGTGAAGCTTTCTTT
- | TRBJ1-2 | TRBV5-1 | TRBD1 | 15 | CASSSNRGAGYGYTF | TGCGCCAGCAGCTCCAACAGGGGGGCCGGGTATGGCTACACCTTC
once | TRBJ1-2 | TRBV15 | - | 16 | CATSRGGIDRSIGYTF | TGTGCCACCAGCAGAGGGGGTATAGACAGATCTATTGGCTACACCTTC
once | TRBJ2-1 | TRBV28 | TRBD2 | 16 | CASSPFSGSGGNEQFF | TGTGCCAGCAGCCCCTTTAGCGGGAGTGGGGGCAATGAGCAGTTCTTC
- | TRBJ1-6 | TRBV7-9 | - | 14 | CASSLGQSNSPLHF | TGTGCCAGCAGCTTAGGACAGAGTAATTCACCCCTCCACTTT
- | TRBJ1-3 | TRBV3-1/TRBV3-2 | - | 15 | CASSQTAPSGNTIYF | TGTGCCAGCAGCCAAACAGCACCCTCTGGAAACACCATATATTTT
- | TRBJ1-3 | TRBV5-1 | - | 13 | CASSPGEGFTIYF | TGCGCCAGCAGTCCCGGGGAGGGTTTCACCATATATTTT
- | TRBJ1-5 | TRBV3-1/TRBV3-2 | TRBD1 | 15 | CASSATGASNQPQHF | TGTGCCAGCAGCGCTACAGGGGCTAGCAATCAGCCCCAGCATTTT
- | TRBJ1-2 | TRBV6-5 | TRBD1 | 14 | CASSRDRVGDGYTF | TGTGCCAGCAGTAGGGACAGGGTGGGGGATGGCTACACCTTC
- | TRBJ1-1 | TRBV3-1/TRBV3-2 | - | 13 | CASSQEGALSAFF | TGTGCCAGCAGCCAAGAAGGGGCGCTCTCAGCTTTCTTT
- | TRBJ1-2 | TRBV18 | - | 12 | CASSNANYGYTF | TGTGCCAGCTCAAATGCAAACTATGGCTACACCTTC